The TCR beta chain described here comes from a study of CD8 T cells in Susac syndrome. This CDR3 is 17 amino acids long. J lost 7 bases, V lost 4 bases, and 16 bases had no gene match. With random hexamers, about 0.45 to 1 ug RNA was reverse transcribed. Coverage of TCR beta CDR3 amplification by immunoSEQ multiplex PCR extended to 54 Vbeta and 13 Jbeta. One entry per CDR3 protein results from TCRdb running MiXCR on the immunoSEQ multiplex PCR reads. The data contain 150,000 to 200,000 distinct CDR3 sequences, approximately 93% of them singletons. From blood CD8+ and CD4+ T cells, the TCR beta chain was sequenced.

The chain has TRBV23-1 and TRBJ2-4, with TRBD1 matching 7 bases. TRBV23-1 belongs to the ORF category, with a function that is uncertain. This sequence was found in a human donor with multiple sclerosis. The sample consisted of CD4+ T cells from PBMCs. The DNA of the CDR3 is TGCGCCAGCAGTCGGAAAGACAGGGAAGGTGGTGAGAACATTCAGTACTTC. Its translation is CASSRKDREGGENIQYF.